These 5 T cell receptor beta chains were sequenced from one sample in a study of CD4 T cells in relation to SARS-CoV-2 and coronaviruses. TCRdb's table, derived via immunoSEQ multiplex PCR, lists solely in-frame clones and lacks some. The table includes about 41,000 clones, over 75% detected once. These receptors have no known antigen. The source material was naive CD4+ T cells from PBMCs, cultured in vitro. Subset given: naive CD4+ T cells isolated by negative enrichment. The origin of the receptors is an adult with COVID-19.

V gene TRBV7-8 combines with J gene TRBJ2-1; 11 nucleotides match TRBD2. The CDR3 loop spans 15 amino acids. Germline trimming cut 5 bases from V and 8 bases from J; bases unmatched to any gene: 8. CDR1 and CDR2 (germline): SGHVS, FQNEAQ. The CDR3 loop is CASSATSGRKDEQFF. In nucleotides, the CDR3 is TGTGCCAGCAGCGCAACTAGCGGGAGAAAGGATGAGCAGTTCTTC.

The table lists this clone with a few counts. The rearrangement joins TRBV7-9 to TRBJ2-1, with 12 bases that match TRBD2. The J segment lost 8 bases and the V segment lost 5 bases, leaving 10 bases of the junction unmatched. CDR3 length: 16 residues. The V gene's germline CDR1 is SEHNR and CDR2 FQNEAQ (reference sequence). The CDR3 coding sequence is TGTGCCAGCAGCGCCGCTAGCGGGAGGGCGCAATATGAGCAGTTCTTC. Translation: CASSAASGRAQYEQFF.

V usage is TRBV6-5 and J usage is TRBJ2-1; 7 nucleotides align to TRBD2. Germline CDR1 and CDR2: MNHEY and SVGAGI. The V segment lost 7 bases and the J segment 4 bases; nucleotides outside the gene matches: 7. This CDR3 is 14 amino acids long. The CDR3 loop is CASTGRGRYNEQFF. As DNA, the CDR3 is TGTGCCAGCACGGGGAGGGGTCGGTACAATGAGCAGTTCTTC.

This chain connects TRBV29-1 to TRBJ2-7; 12 bases align to TRBD1. Germline V lookup: CDR1 SQVTM, CDR2 ANQGSEA. CDR3 length equals 15 residues. With V trimmed by 7 bases and J by 4 bases, 11 bases remained unmatched. In DNA, the CDR3 is TGCAGCGCCGACAGCGGGACAGGGGGCGCGTACGAGCAGTACTTC. This translates into CSADSGTGGAYEQYF.

The rearrangement uses TRBV2 and TRBJ2-7; D is undetermined. The CDR3 runs 13 residues. Trimming shortened V by 7 bases and J by 4 bases, and 14 bases separated the two germline ends. Germline CDR1 is SNHLY and CDR2 is FYNNEI. The CDR3 loop is CASNPAFTYEQYF. The CDR3 nucleotides are TGTGCCAGCAATCCCGCATTTACTTACGAGCAGTACTTC.